This TCR beta chain was identified during a study of T cells in Graves' hyperthyroidism and ophthalmopathy (dated by TCRdb to between 2017 and 2020). In the study overall: Peripheral blood was collected at initial diagnosis, before any treatment. To identify distinguishing TCR V-J signatures, a discovery cohort of 100 patients was used, comprising roughly 45 with Graves' ophthalmopathy and around 60 with stable Graves' hyperthyroidism. Prospective prediction of ophthalmopathy was tested in an independent validation cohort consisting of some 19 hyperthyroidism patients and some 15 patients who later progressed to ophthalmopathy. The 75 to 100 discovery patients were randomly divided into training and test sets at a 7:3 ratio. In more than five Graves' hyperthyroidism patients, the study also compared T-cell repertoires from thyroid tissue with T-cell repertoires from blood. Once sampling was done, hyperthyroidism patients were given methimazole at a starting dose of 30 mg daily, whereas ophthalmopathy patients were given high-dose intravenous methylprednisolone. TCR Vbeta CDR3 sequencing of fewer than 150 peripheral blood samples (over 40 ophthalmopathy, roughly 74 hyperthyroidism and some 17 progressor patients) is reported in the paper.

Graves' hyperthyroidism was defined as stable when no progression to ophthalmopathy occurred over 18 months of follow-up. Hyperthyroidism patients were newly diagnosed, had a disease duration of under 2 months, and were aged 18 to 65 years. Any patient with an uncontrolled infection, another autoimmune disease, pregnancy or lactation was excluded. Clinical symptoms, serum thyroxine and TRAb, thyroid ultrasound, and orbital computed tomography formed the basis for the diagnoses. PBMCs were isolated from about 10 ml of fresh peripheral blood by Ficoll-Paque density gradient centrifugation. Trizol reagent was used to extract total RNA, and RNA quality was then checked on an Agilent 2100 Bioanalyzer. The full study reports these points: In validation, the model predicted progression to ophthalmopathy with over 60% sensitivity and around 72% specificity, a median of approximately 6.7 months before onset. A model built on a 13 V-J signature distinguished ophthalmopathy from stable hyperthyroidism, reaching about 88% sensitivity and about 81% specificity in cross-validation and 80%/75% in testing. Most expanded thyroid clonotypes (frequency above 0.001) were also found in blood, which suggests that blood repertoires may mirror thyroid immune responses. Sample size was not statistically predetermined, and investigators were not blinded to group allocation.

There are a few counts of this clonotype. The target of this receptor is not known. Base qualities are not provided; no much larger clone lies one nucleotide away. TCR beta CDR3 regions were amplified from RNA transcripts. The TCR CDR3 was subjected to a first round of RT-PCR using the HTBI primer set and the Qiagen OneStep RT-PCR kit. Libraries were constructed in a second round of multiplex PCR, after which size selection and purification were performed. Paired-end sequencing of the libraries was performed with 100 bp reads on an Illumina HiSeq2000. The original methods were these. SOAPnuke was used to process the raw data, throwing out any read that contained adapters or uncalled bases, had a mean Phred below 15, or lacked an exact constant-primer or identifier match. COPE v1.2.5 was used to merge high-quality paired reads, and clonotypes were defined as unique nucleotide sequences. MiTCR v1.1 was used to align the clonotypes against IMGT TRBV, TRBD and TRBJ reference segments. The analysis was restricted to V-J combinations with a frequency above 0.0001, which together covered approximately 99% of the repertoires. The TCS score was defined as F50 (clonal expansion) divided by E x V (chaos), with BLOSUM62-based TCRdist calculated between CDR3 peptides within each V-J. Welch's t-statistics and random forest reduced 500 to 650 V-J features to 13, which were used in a naive Bayes classifier (R e1071). The raw public data were reprocessed by TCRdb itself: fastp quality trimming at Q25, MiXCR clonotype calling, in-frame beta chains only. One record per CDR3 amino acid sequence lists the most common genes and DNA. Clone size and V and J calls follow TCRdb, not the original study. The sample contains approximately 430,000 distinct CDR3 sequences, approximately 14% of them found a single time. The ten largest make up just under 8% of the sample.

CDR1 and CDR2 (SGHVS, FQNEAQ) derive from the germline V gene. Spanning cysteine to phenylalanine, the CDR3 consists of 14 amino acids. The kept DNA is CDR3 alone, 42 bases in frame from the first base. The junction shows trimming of 1 base on V and 5 bases on J, plus 9 bases between the germline ends. Here the chain combines TRBV7-8 and TRBJ1-5, and perhaps TRBD1 as D gene, on 5 matching bases. Sequenced material: blood. The TCR sequence derives from a young woman with Graves' hyperthyroidism. The DNA reads TGTGCCAGCAGCTTAGGGGGGTTCTATCAGCCCCAGCATTTT. Its amino acids are CASSLGGFYQPQHF.